This TCR beta chain was obtained from a study of T-cell memory formation after mild COVID-19. Amplification by 5'RACE using constant-segment primers produced TCR alpha and TCR beta cDNA libraries that carried sample barcodes and UMIs. In TCRdb, the 5' RACE reads were re-called with MiXCR into one record per CDR3 protein. The sample includes roughly 450,000 distinct CDR3 sequences, approximately 18% of them seen just once. Whole-study results and caveats: Whereas later expanders leaned CD4+, clones contracting day 15 to 85 showed a balanced CD4/CD8 makeup. CD4+ contracting clones lay mainly in CM and EM, CD8+ ones in EMRA.

Germline V gene data show CDR1 as DFQATT and CDR2 as SNEGSKA (reference sequence). The CDR3 consists of 14 residues. With 7 bases clipped from V and 6 bases from J, the junction kept 10 bases outside the gene matches. As regards this clonotype: Its specificity is unknown.

The sequencing input was PBMCs or a T cell subset sorted from them (not recorded which). The chain links TRBV20-1 to TRBJ2-1, with 9 nucleotides matching TRBD1. The origin of this receptor is an adult woman who had mild COVID-19 (a few samples of this study predate the infection). Cell type and time point are not known. The CDR3 sequence: CSVRRGTGFNEQFF. CDR3 in DNA: TGCAGTGTCCGGAGGGGGACAGGGTTCAATGAGCAGTTCTTC.